This T cell receptor beta chain comes out of a study of blood T cell repertoires in COVID-19 (dated by TCRdb to the early 2020s). A note on the overall study: Samples from collaborators originated in the United States, Italy and Spain and spanned both the acute and convalescent phases of COVID-19. The prospective study material was composed of cDNA or gDNA derived from T cells, B-cell-depleted T cells, or PBMCs. Deeply sampled blood TCRbeta repertoires from subjects exposed to, actively infected with, or recovered from COVID-19 were included in the dataset. The repertoires were released in a freely available public database meant as a resource for research on the immune response to SARS-CoV-2. Samples were obtained from the ongoing ImmuneRACE study (first 160 participants) and from about 1,300 subjects provided by 6 global collaborators. The sample metadata nearly always contained a de-identified subject ID, COVID-19 status, age in years and sex. Where available, HLA class I and class II types were obtained from metadata supplied by the sample provider rather than from assay-based typing.

Details on this clone: Which antigen it targets is not known. Base qualities are not recorded, but no much larger clone differs from it by a single base. Additional DNA sequences in this sample encode the identical CDR3.

In the prospective study, participants were roughly 18 to 100 years old, resided in about 25 geographic areas of the United States, and were enrolled through a virtual design. Cohort assignment in the prospective study relied on participant-reported clinical history from a screening survey and a study questionnaire. Each participant in the prospective study had whole blood, serum and a nasopharyngeal or oropharyngeal swab collected by mobile phlebotomists. Additional blood draws and questionnaires over a roughly two-month period could optionally be provided by prospective study participants. Blood samples from the prospective study were shipped frozen or at room temperature prior to DNA extraction. TCRbeta CDR3 regions were amplified from genomic DNA using the immunoSEQ Assay, a bias-controlled multiplex PCR. Per the source publication's procedure: Nucleated cell counts per sample were estimated from amplification of reference gene primers within the assay. Sequence reads were collapsed and filtered to measure the absolute abundance of every unique TCRbeta CDR3 rearrangement. For each sample, productive Simpson clonality was calculated by taking the square root of Simpson's diversity index across productive rearrangements. TCRdb carries this immuneACCESS record with in-frame sequences only. Its versions omit some clonotypes, under half of them owing to an unresolved V gene in the studies checked, with the rest unexplained. V and J calls and clone size are given by that table; D and trimming were obtained from the DNA. The sample yields some 250,000 clones; approximately 91% were counted once. 1.2% of the sample is held by the ten biggest clonotypes.

Study-wide findings and limitations: How much clinical and demographic metadata was included differed by source and by participant, and the metadata was provided uncurated.

From V the trimming removes 0 bases and from J it removes 5 bases, while the gene matches leave 4 bases of the junction unaccounted for. Spanning cysteine to phenylalanine, the CDR3 consists of 14 amino acids. The read is trimmed to its CDR3 DNA, 42 bases read in frame from base 1. CDR1 SGHRS and CDR2 YFSETQ were looked up in the germline V gene. The receptor's source is a human donor in a cohort exposed to, infected with or recovered from COVID-19 (not recorded which). The donor label of this sample is uncertain. The chain is encoded by TRBV5-1 joined to TRBJ1-1; 7 central bases correspond to TRBD1. The sample taken for sequencing was PBMCs or T cells enriched from blood (not recorded which). This receptor carries the CDR3 CASSLGTGGTEAFF. The nucleotide sequence is given as TGCGCCAGCAGCTTGGGGACAGGAGGAACTGAAGCTTTCTTT.